The 10 T cell receptor beta chains below were found in one sample sequenced in a study of identical twins listed by TCRdb under 2016. The method behind the library was 5' RACE. Instrument used: Illumina HiSeq 2000. The raw public reads went through TCRdb reprocessing: fastp at Q25, MiXCR clone calling, in-frame beta chains kept. Identical CDR3 protein sequences are pooled into one entry, listed with their most common genes and DNA. Here the sample has hundreds of thousands of distinct CDR3 sequences; approximately 6.1% occur a single time. The top ten clones comprise 1.5% to 2% of the sample. Material for sequencing was naive T cells sorted from blood. The cell subset or site label here, explained by the study, means: cells isolated with a human naive T-cell isolation kit. These receptors all come from a man aged 18 to 35 in good health.

This clonotype appeared a few times. The chain couples TRBV19 to TRBJ1-1; the D is unclear. This CDR3 is 14 amino acids long. The V end lost 3 bases, the J end lost 1 base, and 9 bases lay between the germline ends. Germline values: CDR1 LNHDA, CDR2 SQIVND (reference sequence). CDR3 sequence (DNA): TGTGCCAGTAGTATTACAGCGGAGAACACTGAAGCTTTCTTT. This translates into CASSITAENTEAFF.

This clonotype was detected many times. The V call is TRBV12-3 or TRBV12-4, the J call TRBJ2-1; the D gene is possibly TRBD1 (5 bases). V lost 5 bases, J lost 8 bases, and 19 bases lay in between. The CDR3 sequence is 15 residues long. Written as DNA, the CDR3 is TGTGCCAGCAGTCCCGGGCTAAGGGGTTCCGATGAGCAGTTCTTC. As protein: CASSPGLRGSDEQFF.

Many counts were recorded for this clonotype. This chain uses TRBV4-2 with TRBJ2-2, with TRBD1 matching 9 bases. Germline trimming cut 2 bases from V and 3 bases from J; bases unmatched to any gene: 4. CDR1 is LGHNA, CDR2 YNFKEQ, per germline. The CDR3 has 16 amino acids. The DNA for the CDR3 is TGTGCCAGCAGCCAACAGGGACAGGGCTACACCGGGGAGCTGTTTTTT. Protein: CASSQQGQGYTGELFF.

This clonotype occurred a few times. The rearrangement uses TRBV20-1 and TRBJ2-5; 14 bases line up with TRBD2. After removal of 3 bases from V and 1 base from J, the junction contained 1 base not matched to a gene. The CDR3 contains 15 residues. The germline CDR1 and CDR2 sequences are DFQATT and SNEGSKA (reference sequence). The chain's CDR3 is CSASGLAGGQETQYF. CDR3 nucleotide sequence: TGCAGTGCTAGTGGACTAGCGGGAGGCCAAGAGACCCAGTACTTC.

This clonotype was seen a handful of times. The chain links TRBV5-1 to TRBJ1-1; no firm D call. There are 12 residues in the CDR3. V lost 2 bases to trimming and J lost 11 bases, with 13 bases between them. Per the germline V gene, CDR1 is SGHRS and CDR2 is YFSETQ. CDR3 coding DNA: TGCGCCAGCAGCTTTGAGGGAGGTTCGGCTTTCTTT. This gives the protein CASSFEGGSAFF.

This clonotype occurred many times. The chain carries TRBV15 and TRBJ1-3; D remains ambiguous. Trimming removed 3 bases at V and 1 base at J, with 4 bases between. Looked up from germline, CDR1 is LNHNV and CDR2 is YYDKDF (reference sequence). This CDR3 is 13 amino acids long. The CDR3 loop reads CATSRGSGNTIYF. CDR3 in DNA: TGTGCCACCAGCAGGGGATCTGGAAACACCATATATTTT.

This clonotype was observed a handful of times. The gene calls are TRBV14 and TRBJ2-5, with D tentatively TRBD1 (5 bases). The CDR3 has 16 amino acids. Germline V CDR1 and CDR2: SGHDN, FVKESK. Trimming shortened V by 1 base and J by 5 bases, and 17 bases separated the two germline ends. The DNA for the CDR3 is TGTGCCAGCAGCCAAGTATTCGCAGGGTTCTTTGAGACCCAGTACTTC. Amino acid sequence: CASSQVFAGFFETQYF.

Only a few counts were recorded for this clonotype. The chain links TRBV27 to TRBJ2-2; 10 bases match TRBD2. With 7 bases clipped from V and 6 bases from J, the junction kept 5 bases outside the gene matches. This CDR3 region has 14 residues. The germline gives CDR1 MNHEY, CDR2 SMNVEV (reference sequence). The CDR3 DNA reads as TGTGCCAGCAAGCGGGAGGGCCTGGCCGGGGAGCTGTTTTTT. Translating gives CASKREGLAGELFF.

This clonotype was picked up many times. The chain is built from TRBV20-1 and TRBJ2-1, with TRBD2 matching 13 bases. Per the germline V gene, CDR1 is DFQATT and CDR2 is SNEGSKA (reference sequence). The V and J ends lost 6 bases and 0 bases, in that order; junction bases with no gene match: 5. The CDR3 loop spans 16 amino acids. The CDR3 DNA reads as TGCAGTGCCCGCAGGACTAGCGGGAGCTCCTACAATGAGCAGTTCTTC. Its protein is CSARRTSGSSYNEQFF.

This clonotype was counted only a few times. The rearrangement joins TRBV3-1 to TRBJ2-5; maybe TRBD2 (6 bases). V was clipped by 8 bases and J by 5 bases, with 12 bases between them. This CDR3 is built from 12 residues. CDR1 and CDR2 (germline): LGHDT, YNNKEL (reference sequence). The CDR3 spells CASGGSSETQYF. CDR3 sequence (DNA): TGTGCCAGCGGGGGGAGTTCGGAGACCCAGTACTTC.